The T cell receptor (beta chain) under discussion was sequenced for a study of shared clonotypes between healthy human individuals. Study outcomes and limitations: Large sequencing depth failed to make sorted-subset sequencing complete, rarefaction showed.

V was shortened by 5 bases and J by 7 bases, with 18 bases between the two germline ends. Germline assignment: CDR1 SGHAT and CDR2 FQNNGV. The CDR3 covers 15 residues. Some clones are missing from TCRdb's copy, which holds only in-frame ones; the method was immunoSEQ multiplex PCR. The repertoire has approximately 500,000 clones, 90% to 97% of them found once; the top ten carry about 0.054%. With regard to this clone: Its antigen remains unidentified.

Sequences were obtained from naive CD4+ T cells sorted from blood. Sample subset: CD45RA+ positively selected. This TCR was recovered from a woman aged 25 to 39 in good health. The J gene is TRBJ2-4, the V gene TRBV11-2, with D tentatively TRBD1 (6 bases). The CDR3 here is CASSPHGQGPNIQYF. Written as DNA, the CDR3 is TGTGCCAGCAGCCCGCATGGGCAGGGGCCGAACATTCAGTACTTC.